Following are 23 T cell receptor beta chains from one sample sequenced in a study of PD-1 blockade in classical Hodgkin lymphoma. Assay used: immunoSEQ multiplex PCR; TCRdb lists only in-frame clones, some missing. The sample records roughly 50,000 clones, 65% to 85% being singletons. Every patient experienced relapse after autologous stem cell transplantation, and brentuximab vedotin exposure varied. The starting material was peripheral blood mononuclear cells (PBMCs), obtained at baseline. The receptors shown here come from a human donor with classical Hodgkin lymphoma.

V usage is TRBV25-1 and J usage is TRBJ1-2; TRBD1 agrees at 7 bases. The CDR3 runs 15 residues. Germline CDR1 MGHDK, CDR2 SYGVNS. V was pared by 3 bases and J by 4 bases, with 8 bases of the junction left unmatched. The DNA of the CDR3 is TGTGCCAGCAGTGATGGTAACAGGGGAAGCTATGGCTACACCTTC. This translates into CASSDGNRGSYGYTF.

The CDR3 sequence: CASSPGTGQWGNTIYF. The CDR3 DNA sequence: TGTGCCAGCAGCCCCGGGACAGGGCAGTGGGGAAACACCATATATTTT. The V and J genes are TRBV7-6 and TRBJ1-3, with 9 bases matching TRBD1. Germline CDR1 and CDR2: SGHVS and FNYEAQ. J was trimmed by 4 bases and V by 5 bases; bases with no gene match: 9. The CDR3 is made up of 16 amino acids.

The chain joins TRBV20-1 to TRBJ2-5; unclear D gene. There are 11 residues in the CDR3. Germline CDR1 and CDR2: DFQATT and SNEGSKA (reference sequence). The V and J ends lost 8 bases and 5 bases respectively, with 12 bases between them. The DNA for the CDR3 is TGCAGTTTCTTCTATGGGGAGACCCAGTACTTC. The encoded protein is CSFFYGETQYF.

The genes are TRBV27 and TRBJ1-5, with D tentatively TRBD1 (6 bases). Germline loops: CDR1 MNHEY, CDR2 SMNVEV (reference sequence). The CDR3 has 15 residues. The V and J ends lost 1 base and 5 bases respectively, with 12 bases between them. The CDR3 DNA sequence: TGTGCCAGCAGTTTATTTTGGGGGCAGGATCAGCCCCAGCATTTT. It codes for CASSLFWGQDQPQHF.

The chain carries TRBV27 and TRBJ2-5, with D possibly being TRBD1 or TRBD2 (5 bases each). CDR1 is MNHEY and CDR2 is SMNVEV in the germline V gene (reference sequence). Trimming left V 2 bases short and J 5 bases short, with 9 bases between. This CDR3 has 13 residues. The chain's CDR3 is CASSLSWGETQYF. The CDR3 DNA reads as TGTGCCAGCAGTTTAAGCTGGGGGGAGACCCAGTACTTC.

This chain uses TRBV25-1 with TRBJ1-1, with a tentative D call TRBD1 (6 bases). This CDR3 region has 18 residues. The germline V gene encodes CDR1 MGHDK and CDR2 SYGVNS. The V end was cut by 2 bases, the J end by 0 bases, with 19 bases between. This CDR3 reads CASSEPLGTPGMNTEAFF. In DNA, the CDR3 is TGTGCCAGCAGTGAACCATTGGGGACACCGGGCATGAACACTGAAGCTTTCTTT.

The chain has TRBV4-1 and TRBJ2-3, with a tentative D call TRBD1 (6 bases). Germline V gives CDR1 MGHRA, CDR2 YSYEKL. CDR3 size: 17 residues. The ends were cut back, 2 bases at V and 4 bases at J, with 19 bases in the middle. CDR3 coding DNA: TGCGCCAGCAGCCAACTACCCGCAGGGGCGGTGCCAGATACGCAGTATTTT. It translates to CASSQLPAGAVPDTQYF.

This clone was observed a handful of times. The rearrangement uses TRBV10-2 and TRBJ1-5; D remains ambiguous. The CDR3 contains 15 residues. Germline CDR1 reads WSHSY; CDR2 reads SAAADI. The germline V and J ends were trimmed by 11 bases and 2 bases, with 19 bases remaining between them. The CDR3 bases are TGCGCCGCAAGAGGAACAGCGGGTGGCAATCAGCCCCAGCATTTT. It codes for CAARGTAGGNQPQHF.

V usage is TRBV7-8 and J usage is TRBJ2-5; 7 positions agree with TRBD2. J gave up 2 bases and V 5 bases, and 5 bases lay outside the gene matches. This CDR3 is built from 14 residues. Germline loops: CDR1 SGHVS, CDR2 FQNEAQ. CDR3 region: CASSTRAGQETQYF. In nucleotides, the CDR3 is TGTGCCAGCAGCACCAGAGCGGGACAAGAGACCCAGTACTTC.

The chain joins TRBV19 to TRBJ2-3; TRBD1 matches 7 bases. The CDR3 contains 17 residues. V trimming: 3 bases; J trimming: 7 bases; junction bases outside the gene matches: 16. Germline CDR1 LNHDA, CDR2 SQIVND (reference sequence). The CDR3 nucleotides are TGTGCCAGTAGTATGAGGCCCACAGGGGCCCAGGAGAATACGCAGTATTTT. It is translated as CASSMRPTGAQENTQYF.

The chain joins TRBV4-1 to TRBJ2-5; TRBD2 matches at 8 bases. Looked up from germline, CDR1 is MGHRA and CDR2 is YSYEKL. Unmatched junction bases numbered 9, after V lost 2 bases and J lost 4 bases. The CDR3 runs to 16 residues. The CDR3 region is CASSQHGSGGGETQYF. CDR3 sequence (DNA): TGCGCCAGCAGCCAACACGGCAGCGGGGGAGGAGAGACCCAGTACTTC.

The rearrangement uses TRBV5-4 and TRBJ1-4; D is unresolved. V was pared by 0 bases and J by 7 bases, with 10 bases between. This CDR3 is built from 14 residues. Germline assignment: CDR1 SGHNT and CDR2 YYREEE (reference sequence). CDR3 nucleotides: TGTGCCAGCAGCTTGGGGGTTTGGGGTGAAAAACTGTTTTTT. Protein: CASSLGVWGEKLFF.

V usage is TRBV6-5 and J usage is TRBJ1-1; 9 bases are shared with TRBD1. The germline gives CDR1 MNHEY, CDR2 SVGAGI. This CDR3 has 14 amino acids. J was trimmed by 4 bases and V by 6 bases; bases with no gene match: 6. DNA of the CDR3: TGTGCCAGCAGGGATGACAGGGGGTCCACTGAAGCTTTCTTT. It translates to CASRDDRGSTEAFF.

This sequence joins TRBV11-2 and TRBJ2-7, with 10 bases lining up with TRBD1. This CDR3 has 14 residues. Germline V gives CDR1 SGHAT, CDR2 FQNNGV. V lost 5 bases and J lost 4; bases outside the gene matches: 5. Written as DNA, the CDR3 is TGTGCCAGCAGCGCGGGACAGGGGATTTACGAGCAGTACTTC. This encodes CASSAGQGIYEQYF.

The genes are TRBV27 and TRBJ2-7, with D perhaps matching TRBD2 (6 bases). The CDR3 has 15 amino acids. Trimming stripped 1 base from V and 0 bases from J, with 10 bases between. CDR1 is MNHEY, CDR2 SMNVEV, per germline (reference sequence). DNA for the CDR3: TGTGCCAGCAGTTTATTGCGGGGCCACTCCTACGAGCAGTACTTC. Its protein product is CASSLLRGHSYEQYF.

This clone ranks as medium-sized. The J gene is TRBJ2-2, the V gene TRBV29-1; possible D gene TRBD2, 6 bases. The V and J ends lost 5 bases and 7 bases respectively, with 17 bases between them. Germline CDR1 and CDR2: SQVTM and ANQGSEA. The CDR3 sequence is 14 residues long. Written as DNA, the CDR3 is TGCAGCGTTAGCACCGGGACTGGGGACGGGGAGCTGTTTTTT. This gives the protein CSVSTGTGDGELFF.

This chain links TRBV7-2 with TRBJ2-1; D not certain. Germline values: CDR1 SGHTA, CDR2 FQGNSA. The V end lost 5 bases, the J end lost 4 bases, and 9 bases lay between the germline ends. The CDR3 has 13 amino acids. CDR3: CASSPRIYNEQFF. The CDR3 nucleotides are TGTGCCAGCAGCCCCAGGATATACAATGAGCAGTTCTTC. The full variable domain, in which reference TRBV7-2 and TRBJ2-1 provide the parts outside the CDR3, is GAGVSQSPSNKVTEKGKDVELRCDPISGHTALYWYRQSLGQGLEFLIYFQGNSAPDKSGLPSDRFSAERTGGSVSTLTIQRTQQEDSAVYLCASSPRIYNEQFFGPGTRLTVL.

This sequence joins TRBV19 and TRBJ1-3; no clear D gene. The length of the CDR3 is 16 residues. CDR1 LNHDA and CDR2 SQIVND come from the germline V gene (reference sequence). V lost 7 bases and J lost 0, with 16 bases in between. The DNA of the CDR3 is TGTGCCAGTAATTCGGAGGGTTTCCTCTCTGGAAACACCATATATTTT. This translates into CASNSEGFLSGNTIYF.

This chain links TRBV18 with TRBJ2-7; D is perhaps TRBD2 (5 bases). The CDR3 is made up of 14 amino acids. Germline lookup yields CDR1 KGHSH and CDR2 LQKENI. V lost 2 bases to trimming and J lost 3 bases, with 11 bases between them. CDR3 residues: CASSPSDSNYEQYV. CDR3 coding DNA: TGTGCCAGCTCACCATCGGACTCAAACTACGAGCAGTACGTC.

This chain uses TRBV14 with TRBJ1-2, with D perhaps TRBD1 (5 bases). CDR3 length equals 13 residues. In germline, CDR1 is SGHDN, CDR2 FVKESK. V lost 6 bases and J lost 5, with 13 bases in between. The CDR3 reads CASRGAALYGYTF. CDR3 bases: TGTGCCAGCAGAGGGGCCGCCCTGTATGGCTACACCTTC.

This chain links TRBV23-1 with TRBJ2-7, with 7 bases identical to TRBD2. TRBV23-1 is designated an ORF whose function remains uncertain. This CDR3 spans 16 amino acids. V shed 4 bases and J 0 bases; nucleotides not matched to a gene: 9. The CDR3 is CASSPPLRDYSYEQYV. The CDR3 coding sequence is TGCGCCAGCAGTCCCCCGCTCCGGGACTACTCCTACGAGCAGTACGTC.

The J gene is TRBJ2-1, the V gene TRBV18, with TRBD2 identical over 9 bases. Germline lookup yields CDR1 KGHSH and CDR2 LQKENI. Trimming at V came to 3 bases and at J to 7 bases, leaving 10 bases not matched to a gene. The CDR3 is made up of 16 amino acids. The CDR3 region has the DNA TGTGCCAGCTCACCCGGACCGGGACTAGCTCGGAATGAGCAGTTCTTC. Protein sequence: CASSPGPGLARNEQFF.

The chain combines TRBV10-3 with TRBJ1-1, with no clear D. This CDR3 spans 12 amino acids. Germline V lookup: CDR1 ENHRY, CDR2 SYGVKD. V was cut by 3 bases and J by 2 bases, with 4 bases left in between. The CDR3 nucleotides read TGTGCCATCAGTGAATACAACACTGAAGCTTTCTTT. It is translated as CAISEYNTEAFF.